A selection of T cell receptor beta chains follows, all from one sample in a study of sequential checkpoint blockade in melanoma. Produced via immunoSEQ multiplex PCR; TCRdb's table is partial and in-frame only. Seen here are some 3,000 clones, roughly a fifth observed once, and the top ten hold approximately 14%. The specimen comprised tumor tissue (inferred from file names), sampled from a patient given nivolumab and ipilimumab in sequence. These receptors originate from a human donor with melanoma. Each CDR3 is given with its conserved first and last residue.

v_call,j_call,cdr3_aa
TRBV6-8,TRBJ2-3,CASSVGAGGPDTQYF
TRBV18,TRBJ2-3,CASSLGLGADTQYF
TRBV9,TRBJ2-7,CASSKGGSSYEQYF
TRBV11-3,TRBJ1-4,CASSPGQGEAEKLFF
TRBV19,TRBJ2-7,CASSPRPGQAFGRAYEQYF
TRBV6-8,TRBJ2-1,CASISGTTYNEQFF
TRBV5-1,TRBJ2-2,CASSPAGTVGTGELFF
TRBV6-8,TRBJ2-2,CASSYNRGGTGELFF
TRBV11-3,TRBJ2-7,CASSLVGPGYEQYF
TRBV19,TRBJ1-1,CASSMAGANTEAFF
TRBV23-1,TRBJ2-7,CASSMGLVSYEQYF
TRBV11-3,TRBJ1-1,CASSLGSAVGSNTEAFF
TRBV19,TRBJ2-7,CASSTPDQGREQYF
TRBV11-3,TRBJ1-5,CASSQGTGEQPQHF
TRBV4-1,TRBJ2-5,CASSPDTQETQYF
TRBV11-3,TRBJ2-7,CASSLDQGPSYEQYF
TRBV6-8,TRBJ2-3,CASSIFGTSGGDTDTQYF
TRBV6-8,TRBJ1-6,CASRSGRHSPLHF
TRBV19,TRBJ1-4,CASSGQGVREKLFF
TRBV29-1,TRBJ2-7,CSVSGQGSYEQYF
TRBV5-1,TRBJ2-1,CASSFSRLTYNEQFF
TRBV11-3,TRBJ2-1,CASSLGPGAYNEQFF
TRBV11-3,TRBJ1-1,CASSLITEGTEAFF
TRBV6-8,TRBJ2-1,CASSWSSYNEQFF
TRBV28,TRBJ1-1,CASRRYGTGESEAFF
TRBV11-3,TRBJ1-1,CASSSQTGDTEAFF